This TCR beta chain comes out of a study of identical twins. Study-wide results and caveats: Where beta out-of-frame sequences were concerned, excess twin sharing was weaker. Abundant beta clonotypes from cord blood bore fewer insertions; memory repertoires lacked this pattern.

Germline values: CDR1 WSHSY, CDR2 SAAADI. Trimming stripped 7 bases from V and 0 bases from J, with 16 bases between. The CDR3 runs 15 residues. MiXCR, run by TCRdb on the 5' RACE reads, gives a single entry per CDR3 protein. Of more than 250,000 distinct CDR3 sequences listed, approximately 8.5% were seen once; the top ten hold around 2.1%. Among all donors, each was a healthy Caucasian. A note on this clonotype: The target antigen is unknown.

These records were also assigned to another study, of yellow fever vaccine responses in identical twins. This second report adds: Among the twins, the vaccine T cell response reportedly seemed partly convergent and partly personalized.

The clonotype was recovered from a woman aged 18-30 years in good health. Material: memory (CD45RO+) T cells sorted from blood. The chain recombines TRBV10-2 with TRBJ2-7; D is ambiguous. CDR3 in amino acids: CASTPTAQSSYEQYV. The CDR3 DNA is TGCGCCAGCACCCCGACGGCACAGAGCTCCTACGAGCAGTACGTC.